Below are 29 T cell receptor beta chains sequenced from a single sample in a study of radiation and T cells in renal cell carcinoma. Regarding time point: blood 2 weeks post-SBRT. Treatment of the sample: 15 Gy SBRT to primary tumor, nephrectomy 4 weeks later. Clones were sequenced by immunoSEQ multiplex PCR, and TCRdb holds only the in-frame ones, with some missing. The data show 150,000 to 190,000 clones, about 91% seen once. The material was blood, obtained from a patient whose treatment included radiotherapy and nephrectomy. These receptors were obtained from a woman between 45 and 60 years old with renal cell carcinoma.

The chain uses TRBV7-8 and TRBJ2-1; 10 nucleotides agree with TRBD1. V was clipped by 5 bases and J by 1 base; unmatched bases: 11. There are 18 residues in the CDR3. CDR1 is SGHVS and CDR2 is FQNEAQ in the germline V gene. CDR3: CASSTRTGGLNSYNEQFF. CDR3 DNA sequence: TGTGCCAGCAGCACCAGGACAGGGGGACTAAATTCCTACAATGAGCAGTTCTTC. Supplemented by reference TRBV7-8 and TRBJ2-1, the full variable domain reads GAGVSQSPRYKVAKRGQDVALRCDPISGHVSLFWYQQALGQGPEFLTYFQNEAQLDKSGLPSDRFFAERPEGSVSTLKIQRTQQEDSAVYLCASSTRTGGLNSYNEQFFGPGTRLTVL.

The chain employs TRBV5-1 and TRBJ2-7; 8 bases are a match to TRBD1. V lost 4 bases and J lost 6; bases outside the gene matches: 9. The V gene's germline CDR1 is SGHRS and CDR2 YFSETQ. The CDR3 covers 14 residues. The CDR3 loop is CASSIPTGGSEQYF. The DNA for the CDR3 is TGCGCCAGCAGCATCCCAACAGGGGGAAGCGAGCAGTACTTC.

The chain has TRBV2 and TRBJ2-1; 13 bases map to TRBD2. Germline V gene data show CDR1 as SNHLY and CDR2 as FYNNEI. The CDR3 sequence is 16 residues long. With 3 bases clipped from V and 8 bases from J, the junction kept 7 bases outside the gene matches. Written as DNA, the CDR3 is TGTGCCAGCAGTGATGCCACTAGCGGGGGGGGAGATGAGCAGTTCTTC. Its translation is CASSDATSGGGDEQFF. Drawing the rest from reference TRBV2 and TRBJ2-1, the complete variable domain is EPEVTQTPSHQVTQMGQEVILRCVPISNHLYFYWYRQILGQKVEFLVSFYNNEISEKSEIFDDQFSVERPDGSNFTLKIRSTKLEDSAMYFCASSDATSGGGDEQFFGPGTRLTVL.

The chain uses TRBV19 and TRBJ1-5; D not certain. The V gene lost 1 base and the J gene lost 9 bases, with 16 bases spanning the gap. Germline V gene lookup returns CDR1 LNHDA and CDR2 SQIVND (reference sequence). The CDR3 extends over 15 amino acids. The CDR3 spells CASSIGGRISGPQHF. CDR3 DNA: TGTGCCAGTAGTATAGGAGGCAGGATCTCAGGGCCCCAGCATTTT.

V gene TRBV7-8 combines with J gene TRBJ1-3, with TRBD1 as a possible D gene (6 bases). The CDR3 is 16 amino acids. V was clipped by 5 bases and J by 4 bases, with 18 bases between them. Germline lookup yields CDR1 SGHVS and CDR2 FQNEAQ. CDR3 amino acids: CASSQASRTEGNTIYF. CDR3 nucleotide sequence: TGTGCCAGCAGCCAAGCGTCCCGGACAGAAGGAAACACCATATATTTT.

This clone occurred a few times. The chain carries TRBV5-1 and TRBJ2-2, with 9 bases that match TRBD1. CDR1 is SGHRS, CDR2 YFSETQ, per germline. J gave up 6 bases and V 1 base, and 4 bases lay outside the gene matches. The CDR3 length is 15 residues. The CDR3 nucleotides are TGCGCCAGCAGCTTGTGGGACAGGGATGCCGGGGAGCTGTTTTTT. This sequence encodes CASSLWDRDAGELFF.

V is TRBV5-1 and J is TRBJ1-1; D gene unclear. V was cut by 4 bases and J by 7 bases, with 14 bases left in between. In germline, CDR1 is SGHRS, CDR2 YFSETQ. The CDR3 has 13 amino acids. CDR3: CASSPGGGLEAFF. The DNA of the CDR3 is TGCGCCAGCAGCCCGGGAGGCGGGCTTGAAGCTTTCTTT.

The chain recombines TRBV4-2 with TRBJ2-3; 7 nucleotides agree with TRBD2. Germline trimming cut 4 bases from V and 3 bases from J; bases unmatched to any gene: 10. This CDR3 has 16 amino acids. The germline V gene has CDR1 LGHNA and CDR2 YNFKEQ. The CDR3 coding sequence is TGTGCCAGCAGCCTTTCCCCAAGCGGGGTTACAGATACGCAGTATTTT. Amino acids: CASSLSPSGVTDTQYF.

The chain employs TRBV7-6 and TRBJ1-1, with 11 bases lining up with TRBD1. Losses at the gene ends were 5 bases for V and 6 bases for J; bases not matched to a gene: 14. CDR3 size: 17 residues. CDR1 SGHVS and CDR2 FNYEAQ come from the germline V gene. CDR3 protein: CASSPRRRRDRGAEAFF. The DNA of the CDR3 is TGTGCCAGCAGCCCTCGCCGAAGAAGGGACAGGGGGGCTGAAGCTTTCTTT.

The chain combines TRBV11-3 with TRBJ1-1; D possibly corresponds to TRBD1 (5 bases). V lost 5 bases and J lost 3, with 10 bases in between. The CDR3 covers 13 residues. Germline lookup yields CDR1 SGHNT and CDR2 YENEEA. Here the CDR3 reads CASSLDSYTEAFF. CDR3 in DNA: TGTGCCAGCAGCCTCGACAGTTACACTGAAGCTTTCTTT.

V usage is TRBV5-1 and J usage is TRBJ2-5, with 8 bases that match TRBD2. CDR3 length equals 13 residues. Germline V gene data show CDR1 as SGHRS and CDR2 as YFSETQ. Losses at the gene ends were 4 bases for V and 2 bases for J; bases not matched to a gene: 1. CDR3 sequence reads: CASSRGGQETQYF. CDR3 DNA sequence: TGCGCCAGCAGCCGGGGGGGTCAAGAGACCCAGTACTTC.

DNA for the CDR3: TGTGCCAGCAGCTTATGGATGAACACTGAAGCTTTCTTT. Protein: CASSLWMNTEAFF. The chain combines TRBV5-5 with TRBJ1-1; D remains ambiguous. Germline CDR1 SGHKS, CDR2 YYEKEE (reference sequence). V was shortened by 2 bases and J by 0 bases, with 5 bases between the two germline ends. The CDR3 extends over 13 amino acids.

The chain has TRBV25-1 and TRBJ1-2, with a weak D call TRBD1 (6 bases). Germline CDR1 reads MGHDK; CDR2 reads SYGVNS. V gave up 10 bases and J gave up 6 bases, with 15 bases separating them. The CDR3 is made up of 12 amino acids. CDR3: CANPRKGDGYTF. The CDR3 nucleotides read TGTGCCAATCCCAGGAAGGGGGATGGCTACACCTTC.

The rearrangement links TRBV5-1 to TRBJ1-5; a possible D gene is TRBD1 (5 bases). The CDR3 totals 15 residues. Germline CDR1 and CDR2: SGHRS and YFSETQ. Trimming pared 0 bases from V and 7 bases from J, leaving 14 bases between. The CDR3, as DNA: TGCGCCAGCAGCTTGGAGGGGCGGAGAGGACAGCCCCAGCATTTT. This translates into CASSLEGRRGQPQHF.

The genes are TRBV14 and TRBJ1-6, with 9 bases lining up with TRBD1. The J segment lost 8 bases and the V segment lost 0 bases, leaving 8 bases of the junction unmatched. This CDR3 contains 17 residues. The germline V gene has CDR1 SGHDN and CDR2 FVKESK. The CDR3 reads CASSQDLGQGIHSPLHF. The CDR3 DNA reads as TGTGCCAGCAGCCAAGATTTAGGACAGGGGATCCATTCACCCCTCCACTTT.

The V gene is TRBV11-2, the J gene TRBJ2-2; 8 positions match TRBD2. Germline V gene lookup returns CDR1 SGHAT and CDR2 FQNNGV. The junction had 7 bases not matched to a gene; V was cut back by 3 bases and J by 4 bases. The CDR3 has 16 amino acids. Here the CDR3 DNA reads TGTGCCAGCAGCTTGCCGGGGGGGCTTAGCACCGGGGAGCTGTTTTTT. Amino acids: CASSLPGGLSTGELFF.

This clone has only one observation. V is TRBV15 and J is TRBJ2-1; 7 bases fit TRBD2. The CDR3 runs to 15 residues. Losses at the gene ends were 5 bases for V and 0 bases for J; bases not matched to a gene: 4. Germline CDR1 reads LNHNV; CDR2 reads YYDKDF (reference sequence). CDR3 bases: TGTGCCACCAGCTGGGGGGGGAGCTCCTACAATGAGCAGTTCTTC. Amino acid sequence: CATSWGGSSYNEQFF.

In DNA, the CDR3 is TGTGCCAGCAGTTACGGCGGTGAGCAGTTCTTC. Protein: CASSYGGEQFF. The chain has TRBV6-6 and TRBJ2-1; D call uncertain. V lost 2 bases to trimming and J lost 9 bases, with 5 bases between them. This CDR3 contains 11 residues. CDR1 MNHNY and CDR2 SVGAGI come from the germline V gene (reference sequence).

The CDR3 bases are TGTGCCAGTAGTAAAAGGACAGGGGAGAGCTCTGGGGCCAACGTCCTGACTTTC. Its protein product is CASSKRTGESSGANVLTF. The J gene is TRBJ2-6, the V gene TRBV19, with TRBD1 matching 9 bases. This CDR3 has 18 amino acids. J was trimmed by 0 bases and V by 4 bases; bases with no gene match: 7. CDR1 LNHDA and CDR2 SQIVND come from the germline V gene (reference sequence).

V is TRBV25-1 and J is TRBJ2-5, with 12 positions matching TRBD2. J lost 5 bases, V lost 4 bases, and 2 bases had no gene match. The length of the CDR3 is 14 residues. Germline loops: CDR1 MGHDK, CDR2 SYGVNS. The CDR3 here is CASSALAGGETQYF. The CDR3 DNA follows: TGTGCCAGCAGTGCCCTAGCGGGGGGGGAGACCCAGTACTTC.

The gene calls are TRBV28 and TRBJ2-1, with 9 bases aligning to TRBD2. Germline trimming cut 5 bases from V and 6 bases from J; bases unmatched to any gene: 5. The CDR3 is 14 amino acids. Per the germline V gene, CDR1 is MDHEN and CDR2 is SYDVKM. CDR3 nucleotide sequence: TGTGCCAGCAGTGCGACTAGCGGAATCAATGAGCAGTTCTTC. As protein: CASSATSGINEQFF.

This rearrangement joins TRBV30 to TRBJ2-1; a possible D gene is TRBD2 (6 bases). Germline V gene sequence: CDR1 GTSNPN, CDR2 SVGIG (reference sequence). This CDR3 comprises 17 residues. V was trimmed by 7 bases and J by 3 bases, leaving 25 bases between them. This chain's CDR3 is CAYLNGYSGVSYNEQFF. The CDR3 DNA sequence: TGTGCCTACCTAAACGGGTACTCGGGAGTTAGCTACAATGAGCAGTTCTTC. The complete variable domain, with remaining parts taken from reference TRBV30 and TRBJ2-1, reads SQTIHQWPATLVQPVGSPLSLECTVEGTSNPNLYWYRQAAGRGLQLLFYSVGIGQISSEVPQNLSASRPQDRQFILSSKKLLLSDSGFYLCAYLNGYSGVSYNEQFFGPGTRLTVL.

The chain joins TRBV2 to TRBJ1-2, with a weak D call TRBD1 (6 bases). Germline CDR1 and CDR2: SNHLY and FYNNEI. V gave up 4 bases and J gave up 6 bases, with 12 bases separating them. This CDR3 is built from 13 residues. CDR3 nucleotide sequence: TGTGCCAGCAGTGTTGGGGGCGGCGATGGCTACACCTTC. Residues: CASSVGGGDGYTF.

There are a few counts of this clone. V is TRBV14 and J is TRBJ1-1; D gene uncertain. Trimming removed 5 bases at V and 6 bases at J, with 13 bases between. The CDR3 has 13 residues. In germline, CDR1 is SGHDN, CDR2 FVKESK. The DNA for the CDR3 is TGTGCCAGCAGCTCCCAGCGGCGGGCTGAAGCTTTCTTT. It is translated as CASSSQRRAEAFF. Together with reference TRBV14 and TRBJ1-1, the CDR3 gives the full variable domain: EAGVTQFPSHSVIEKGQTVTLRCDPISGHDNLYWYRRVMGKEIKFLLHFVKESKQDESGMPNNRFLAERTGGTYSTLKVQPAELEDSGVYFCASSSQRRAEAFFGQGTRLTVV.

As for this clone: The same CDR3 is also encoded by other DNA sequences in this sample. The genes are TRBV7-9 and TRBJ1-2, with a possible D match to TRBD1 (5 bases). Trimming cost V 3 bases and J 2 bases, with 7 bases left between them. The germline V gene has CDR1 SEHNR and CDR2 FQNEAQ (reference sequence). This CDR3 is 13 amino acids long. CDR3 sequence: CASSLAGNYGYTF. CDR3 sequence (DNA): TGTGCCAGCAGCTTGGCAGGGAACTATGGCTACACCTTC.

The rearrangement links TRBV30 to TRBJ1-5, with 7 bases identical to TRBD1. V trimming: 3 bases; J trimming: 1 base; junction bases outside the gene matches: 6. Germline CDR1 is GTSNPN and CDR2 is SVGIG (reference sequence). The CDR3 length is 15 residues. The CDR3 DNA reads TGTGCCTGGAGCCCAGGGGGGGCAAGCAATCAGCCCCAGCATTTT. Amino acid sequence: CAWSPGGASNQPQHF.

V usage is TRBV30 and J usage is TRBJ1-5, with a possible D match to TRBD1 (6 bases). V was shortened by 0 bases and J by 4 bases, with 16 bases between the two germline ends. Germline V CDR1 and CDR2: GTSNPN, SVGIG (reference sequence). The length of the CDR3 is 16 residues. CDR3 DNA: TGTGCCTGGAGTGTACACGGGGGGACACTTAATCAGCCCCAGCATTTT. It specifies CAWSVHGGTLNQPQHF.

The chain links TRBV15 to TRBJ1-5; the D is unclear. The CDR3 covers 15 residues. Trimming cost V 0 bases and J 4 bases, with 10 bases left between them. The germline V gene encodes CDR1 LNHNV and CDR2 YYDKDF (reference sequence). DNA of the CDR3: TGTGCCACCAGCAGAGATTGGCTGACTAATCAGCCCCAGCATTTT. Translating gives CATSRDWLTNQPQHF.

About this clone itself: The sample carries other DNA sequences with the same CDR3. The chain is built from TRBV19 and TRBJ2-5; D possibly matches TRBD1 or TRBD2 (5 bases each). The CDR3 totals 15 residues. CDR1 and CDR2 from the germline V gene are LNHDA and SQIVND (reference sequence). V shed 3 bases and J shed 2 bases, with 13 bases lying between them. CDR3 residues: CASSIPGTEQETQYF. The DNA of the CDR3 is TGTGCCAGTAGTATCCCAGGGACCGAGCAAGAGACCCAGTACTTC.